The source of this TCR beta chain is a study of shared clonotypes between healthy human individuals. Across the whole study: Three plates each covered CD4 naive and memory; CD8 naive two, CD8 memory one. Study results and caveats: In this cohort, only blood was sampled, and tissue repertoires likely differ.

On this clone: Its antigen is not identified. The identical CDR3 is also encoded by other nucleotide sequences in the sample.

Naive-designated CD8 cells lacked CD45RO, were positively enriched for CCR7, and omitted terminally differentiated effector memory CD45RA+ cells. All participating donors were Caucasian adults from Nashville, Tennessee. Clones were read by immunoSEQ multiplex PCR, and TCRdb kept only the in-frame ones, dropping some. The sample consists of around 1,900,000 clones, just under 95% of them appearing once. CDR3 length: 14 amino acids. In germline, CDR1 is MDHEN, CDR2 SYDVKM. V was shortened by 1 base and J by 1 base, with 4 bases between the two germline ends. The specimen was naive CD8+ T cells from PBMCs. The sequence was obtained from a man younger than 30 in good health. Some clones in this sample may be carry-over from other donors' samples. The J gene is TRBJ2-2, the V gene TRBV28; D gene unclear. This CDR3 is CASSLSGNTGELFF. For the CDR3, the DNA is TGTGCCAGCAGTTTATCCGGGAACACCGGGGAGCTGTTTTTT.